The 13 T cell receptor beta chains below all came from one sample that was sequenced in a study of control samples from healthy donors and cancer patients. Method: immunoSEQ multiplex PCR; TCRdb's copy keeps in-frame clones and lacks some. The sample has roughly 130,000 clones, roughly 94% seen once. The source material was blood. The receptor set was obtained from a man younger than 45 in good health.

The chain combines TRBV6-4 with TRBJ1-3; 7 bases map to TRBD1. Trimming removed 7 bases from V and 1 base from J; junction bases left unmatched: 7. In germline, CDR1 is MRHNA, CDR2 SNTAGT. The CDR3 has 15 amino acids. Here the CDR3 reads CASILTGESGNTIYF. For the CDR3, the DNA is TGTGCCAGCATTCTAACAGGGGAGTCTGGAAACACCATATATTTT.

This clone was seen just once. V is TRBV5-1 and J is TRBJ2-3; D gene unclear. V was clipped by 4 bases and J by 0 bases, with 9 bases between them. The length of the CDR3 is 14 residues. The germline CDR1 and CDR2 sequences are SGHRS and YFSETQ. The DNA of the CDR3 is TGCGCCAGCAGCCCCGGCACTAGCACAGATACGCAGTATTTT. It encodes CASSPGTSTDTQYF.

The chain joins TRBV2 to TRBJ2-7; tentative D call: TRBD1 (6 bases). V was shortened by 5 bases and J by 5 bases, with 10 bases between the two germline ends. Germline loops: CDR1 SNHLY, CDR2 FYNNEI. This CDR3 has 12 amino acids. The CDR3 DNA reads TGTGCCAGCAGTTACAGGGTGGACGAGCAGTACTTC. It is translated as CASSYRVDEQYF.

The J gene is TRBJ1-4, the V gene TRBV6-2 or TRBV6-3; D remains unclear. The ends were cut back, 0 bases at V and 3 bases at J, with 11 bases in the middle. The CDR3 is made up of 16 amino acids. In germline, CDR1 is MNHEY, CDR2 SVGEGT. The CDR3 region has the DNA TGTGCCAGCAGTTACTCGATGGTGGCGGCTAATGAAAAACTGTTTTTT. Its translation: CASSYSMVAANEKLFF.

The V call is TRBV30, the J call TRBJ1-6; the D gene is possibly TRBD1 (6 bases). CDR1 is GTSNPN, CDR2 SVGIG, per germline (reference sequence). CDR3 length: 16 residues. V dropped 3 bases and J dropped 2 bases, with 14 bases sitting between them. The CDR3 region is CAWRRDGGPYNSPLHF. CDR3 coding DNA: TGTGCCTGGAGACGGGACGGGGGGCCCTATAATTCACCCCTCCACTTT.

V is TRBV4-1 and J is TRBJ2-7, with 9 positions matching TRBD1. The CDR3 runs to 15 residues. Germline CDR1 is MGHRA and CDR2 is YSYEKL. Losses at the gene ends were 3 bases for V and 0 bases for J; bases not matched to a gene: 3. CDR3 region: CASSQDRGISYEQYF. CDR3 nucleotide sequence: TGCGCCAGCAGCCAGGACAGGGGAATCTCCTACGAGCAGTACTTC.

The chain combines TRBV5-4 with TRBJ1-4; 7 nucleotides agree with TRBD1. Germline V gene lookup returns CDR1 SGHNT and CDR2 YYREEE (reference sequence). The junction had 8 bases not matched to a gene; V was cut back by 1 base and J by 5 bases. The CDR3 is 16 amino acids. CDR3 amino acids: CASSLKGGQLNEKLFF. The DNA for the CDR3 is TGTGCCAGCAGCTTGAAGGGGGGACAGTTGAATGAAAAACTGTTTTTT.

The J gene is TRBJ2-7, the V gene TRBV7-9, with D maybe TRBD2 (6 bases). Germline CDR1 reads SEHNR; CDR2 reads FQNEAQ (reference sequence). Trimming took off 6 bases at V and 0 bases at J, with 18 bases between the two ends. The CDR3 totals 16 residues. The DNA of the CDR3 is TGTGCCAGCAGGGGAGGAGACAAAAGTGGCTCCTACGAGCAGTACTTC. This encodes CASRGGDKSGSYEQYF.

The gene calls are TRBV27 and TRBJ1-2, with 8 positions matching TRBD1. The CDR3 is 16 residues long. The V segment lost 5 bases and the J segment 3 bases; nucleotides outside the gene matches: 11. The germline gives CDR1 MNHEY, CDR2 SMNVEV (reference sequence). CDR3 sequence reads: CASSPLTQGAYYGYTF. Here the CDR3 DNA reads TGTGCCAGCAGTCCCTTGACCCAGGGGGCTTACTATGGCTACACCTTC.

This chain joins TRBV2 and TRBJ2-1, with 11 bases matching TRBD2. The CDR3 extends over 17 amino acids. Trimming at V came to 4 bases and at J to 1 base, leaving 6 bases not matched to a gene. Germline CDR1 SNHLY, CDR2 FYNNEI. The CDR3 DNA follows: TGTGCCAGCAGTGGGCTAGCGGGGGGCCAATCCTACAATGAGCAGTTCTTC. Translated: CASSGLAGGQSYNEQFF.

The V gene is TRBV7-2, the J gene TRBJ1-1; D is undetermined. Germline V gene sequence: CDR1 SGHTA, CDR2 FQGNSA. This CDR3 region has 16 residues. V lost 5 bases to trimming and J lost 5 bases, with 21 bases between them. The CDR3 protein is CASSPQPGRHGTEAFF. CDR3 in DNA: TGTGCCAGCAGCCCTCAACCCGGACGACACGGTACTGAAGCTTTCTTT. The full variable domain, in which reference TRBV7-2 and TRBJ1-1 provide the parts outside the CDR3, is GAGVSQSPSNKVTEKGKDVELRCDPISGHTALYWYRQSLGQGLEFLIYFQGNSAPDKSGLPSDRFSAERTGGSVSTLTIQRTQQEDSAVYLCASSPQPGRHGTEAFFGQGTRLTVV.

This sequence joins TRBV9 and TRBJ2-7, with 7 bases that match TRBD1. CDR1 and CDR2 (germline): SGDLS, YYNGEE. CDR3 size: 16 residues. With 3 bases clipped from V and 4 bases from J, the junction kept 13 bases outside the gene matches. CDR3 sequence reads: CASSAGSRTGTYEQYF. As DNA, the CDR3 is TGTGCCAGCAGCGCCGGCTCCCGGACAGGAACTTACGAGCAGTACTTC.

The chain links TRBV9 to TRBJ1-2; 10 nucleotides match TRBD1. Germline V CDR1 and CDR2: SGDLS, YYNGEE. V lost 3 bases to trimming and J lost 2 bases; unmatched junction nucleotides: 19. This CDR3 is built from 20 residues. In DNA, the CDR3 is TGTGCCAGCAGCGCCGCAGTCTCGCAGGACAGGGGGGTGAGGAACTATGGCTACACCTTC. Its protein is CASSAAVSQDRGVRNYGYTF.